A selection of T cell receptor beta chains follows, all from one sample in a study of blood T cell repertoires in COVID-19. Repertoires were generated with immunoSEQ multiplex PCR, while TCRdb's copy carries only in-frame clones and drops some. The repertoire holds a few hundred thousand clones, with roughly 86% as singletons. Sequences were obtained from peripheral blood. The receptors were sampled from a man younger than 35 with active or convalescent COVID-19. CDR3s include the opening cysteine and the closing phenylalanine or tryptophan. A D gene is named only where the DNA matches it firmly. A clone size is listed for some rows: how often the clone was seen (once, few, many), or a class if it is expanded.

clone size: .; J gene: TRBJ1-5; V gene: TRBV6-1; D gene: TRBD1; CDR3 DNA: TGTGCCAGCAGTGACAGGACAGGGGGGGGGATGGCCCAGCATTTT; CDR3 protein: CASSDRTGGGMAQHF
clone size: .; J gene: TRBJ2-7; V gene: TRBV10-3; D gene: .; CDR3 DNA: TGTGCCATCAGTGACCCGGTCGGTAAGTTAGGGCCTAAGGGGTACGAGCAGTACTTC; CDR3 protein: CAISDPVGKLGPKGYEQYF
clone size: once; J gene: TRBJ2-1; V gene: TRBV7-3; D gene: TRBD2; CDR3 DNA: TGTGCCAGCAGCCCCAGCGGGAGCTCCTACAATGAGCAGTTCTTC; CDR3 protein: CASSPSGSSYNEQFF
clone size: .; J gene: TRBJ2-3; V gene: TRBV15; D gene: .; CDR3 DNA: TGTGCCACCAGCATCGGGACACCAACTAGCACAGATACGCAGTATTTT; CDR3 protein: CATSIGTPTSTDTQYF
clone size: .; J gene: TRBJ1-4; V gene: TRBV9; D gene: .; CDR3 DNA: TGTGCCAGCAGCGTAGCAAGGGGTGGGGATGAAAAACTGTTTTTT; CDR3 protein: CASSVARGGDEKLFF
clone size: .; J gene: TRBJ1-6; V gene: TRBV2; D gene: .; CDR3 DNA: TGTGCCAGCAGTGAAAGGACAGCAAATTCACCCCTCCACTTT; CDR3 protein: CASSERTANSPLHF
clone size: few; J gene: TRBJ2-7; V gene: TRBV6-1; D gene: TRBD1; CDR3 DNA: TGTGCCAGCAGTGACGTGGTGGACAGGGGATTGTACGAGCAGTACTTC; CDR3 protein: CASSDVVDRGLYEQYF
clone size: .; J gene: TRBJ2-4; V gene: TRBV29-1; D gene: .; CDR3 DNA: TGCAGCGCCCCGGGGGTAAACATTCAGTACTTC; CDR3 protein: CSAPGVNIQYF
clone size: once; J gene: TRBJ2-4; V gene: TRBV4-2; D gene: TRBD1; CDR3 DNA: TGTGCCAGCAGCCAGGGACAGGGTGACATTCAGTACTTC; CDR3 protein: CASSQGQGDIQYF
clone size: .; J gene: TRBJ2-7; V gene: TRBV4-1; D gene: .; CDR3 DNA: TGCGCCAGCAGCCAAACATCTCTTTACGAGCAGTACTTC; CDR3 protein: CASSQTSLYEQYF
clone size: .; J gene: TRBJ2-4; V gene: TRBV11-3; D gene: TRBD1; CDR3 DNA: TGTGCCAGCAGCAGGGACAGTCATAGGGACATTCAGTACTTC; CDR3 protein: CASSRDSHRDIQYF
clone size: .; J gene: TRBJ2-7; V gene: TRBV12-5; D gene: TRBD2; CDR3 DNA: TGTGCTAGTTCTGGGGGGGACGAGCAGTACTTC; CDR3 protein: CASSGGDEQYF
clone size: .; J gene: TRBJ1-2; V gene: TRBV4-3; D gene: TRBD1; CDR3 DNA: TGCGCCAGCAGCCATTACAGGGGGTCTAACTATGGCTACACCTTC; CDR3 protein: CASSHYRGSNYGYTF
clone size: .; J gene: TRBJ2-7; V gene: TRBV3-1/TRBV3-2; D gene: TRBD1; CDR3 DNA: TGTGCCAGCAGCCAAGACACAGGGGGCTTGCAGTACTTC; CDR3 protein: CASSQDTGGLQYF
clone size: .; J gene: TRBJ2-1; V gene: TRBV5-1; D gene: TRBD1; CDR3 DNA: TGCGCCAGCAGTCGACAGGGGGCGCGGAATGAGCAGTTCTTC; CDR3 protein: CASSRQGARNEQFF
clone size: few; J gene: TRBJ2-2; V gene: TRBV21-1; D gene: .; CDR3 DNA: TGTGCCAGCAGCCCACACTCGGACAGGGGAGCGAACACCGGGGAGCTGTTTTTT; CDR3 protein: CASSPHSDRGANTGELFF
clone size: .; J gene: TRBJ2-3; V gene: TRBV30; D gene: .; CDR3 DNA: TGTGCCTGGACCGTGATCAGGGGCACAGATACGCAGTATTTT; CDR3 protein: CAWTVIRGTDTQYF
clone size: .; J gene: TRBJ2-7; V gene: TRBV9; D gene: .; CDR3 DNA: TGTGCCAGCAGCGTAGCAGGCACCCGAGCCTACGAGCAGTACTTC; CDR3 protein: CASSVAGTRAYEQYF
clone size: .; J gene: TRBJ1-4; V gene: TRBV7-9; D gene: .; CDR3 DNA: TGTGCCAGCAGCGAACCGACAGGAAATGAAAAACTGTTTTTT; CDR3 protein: CASSEPTGNEKLFF
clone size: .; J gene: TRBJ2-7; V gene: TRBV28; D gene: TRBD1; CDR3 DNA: TGTGCCAGCAGTTTTGGGACAGGGGTCTACGAGCAGTACTTC; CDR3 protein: CASSFGTGVYEQYF
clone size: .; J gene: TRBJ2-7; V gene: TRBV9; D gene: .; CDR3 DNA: TGTGCCAGCAGCGCCCGGGTGCAGTACTTC; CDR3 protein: CASSARVQYF
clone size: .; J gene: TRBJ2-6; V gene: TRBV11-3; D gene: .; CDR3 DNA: TGTGCCAGCAGCTTAGAAGTTCCGAGCTCTGGGGCCAACGTCCTGACTTTC; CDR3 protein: CASSLEVPSSGANVLTF
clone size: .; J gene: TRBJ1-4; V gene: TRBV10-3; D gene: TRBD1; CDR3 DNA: TGTGCCATCGGGACAGGGGGACAGGAAAAACTGTTTTTT; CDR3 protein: CAIGTGGQEKLFF
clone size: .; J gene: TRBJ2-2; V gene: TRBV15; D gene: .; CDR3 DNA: TGTGCCACCAGCAGGTTTAGCGGGAACACCGGGGAGCTGTTTTTT; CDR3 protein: CATSRFSGNTGELFF
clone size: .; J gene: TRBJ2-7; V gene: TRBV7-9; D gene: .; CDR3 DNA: TGTGCCAGCAGCTTAGACTTGGTGGTCGGCGAGCAGTACTTC; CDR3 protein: CASSLDLVVGEQYF
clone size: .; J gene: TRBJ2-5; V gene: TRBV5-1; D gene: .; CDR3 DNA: TGCGCCAGCAGCGTAGCAGTGAAGGAAGAGACCCAGTACTTC; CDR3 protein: CASSVAVKEETQYF
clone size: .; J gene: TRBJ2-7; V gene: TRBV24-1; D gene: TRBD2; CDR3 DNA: TGTGCCACCTGGGGACTAGCGGAAAACCTATCCTACGAGCAGTACTTC; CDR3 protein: CATWGLAENLSYEQYF
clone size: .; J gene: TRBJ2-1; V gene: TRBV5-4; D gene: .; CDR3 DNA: TGTGCCAGCAGCCTTGAGGATGAGCAGTTCTTC; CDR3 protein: CASSLEDEQFF
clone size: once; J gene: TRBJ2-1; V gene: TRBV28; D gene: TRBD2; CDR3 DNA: TGTGCCAGCAGTTTAACCGGACTAGCGGGGTATAATGAGCAGTTCTTC; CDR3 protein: CASSLTGLAGYNEQFF
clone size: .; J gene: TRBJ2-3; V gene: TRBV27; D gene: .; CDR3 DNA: TGTGCCAGTCAGATCTCGGAAGGGGCAGATACGCAGTATTTT; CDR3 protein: CASQISEGADTQYF
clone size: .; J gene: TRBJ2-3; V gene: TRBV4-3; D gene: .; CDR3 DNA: TGCGCCAGCAGCCAAGATTTTGAGGGACTCCGAGATACGCAGTATTTT; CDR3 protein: CASSQDFEGLRDTQYF
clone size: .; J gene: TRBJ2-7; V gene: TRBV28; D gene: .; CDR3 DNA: TGTGCCAGCTCAGGGGTTGTTCAATCCTACGAGCAGTACTTC; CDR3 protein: CASSGVVQSYEQYF
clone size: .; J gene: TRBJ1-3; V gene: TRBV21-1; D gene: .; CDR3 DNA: TGTGCCAGCAGCGAAATGGGGGCGCCGGGAAACACCATATATTTT; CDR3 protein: CASSEMGAPGNTIYF
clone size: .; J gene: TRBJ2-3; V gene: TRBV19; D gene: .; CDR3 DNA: TGTGCCAGTAGTGTACAGGGCACGGATACGCAGTATTTT; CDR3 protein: CASSVQGTDTQYF
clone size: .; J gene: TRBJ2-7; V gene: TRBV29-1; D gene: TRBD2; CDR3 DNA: TGCAGCGAAACTAGCGGGGCGGGAGAGCAGTACTTC; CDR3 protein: CSETSGAGEQYF
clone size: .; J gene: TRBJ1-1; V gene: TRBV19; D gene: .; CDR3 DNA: TGTGCCAGTAGCCCATGGGGCAGCGCCTCGGGCACTGAAGCTTTCTTT; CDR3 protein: CASSPWGSASGTEAFF
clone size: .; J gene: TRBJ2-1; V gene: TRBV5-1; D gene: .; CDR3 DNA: TGCGCCAGCCTATCTGACAACGACTACAATGAGCAGTTCTTC; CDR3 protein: CASLSDNDYNEQFF
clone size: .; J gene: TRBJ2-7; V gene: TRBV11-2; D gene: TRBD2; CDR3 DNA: TGTGCCAGCAGCTTACCAGGGGGGAGCGGGAGGCCCCACGAGCAGTACTTC; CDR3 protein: CASSLPGGSGRPHEQYF
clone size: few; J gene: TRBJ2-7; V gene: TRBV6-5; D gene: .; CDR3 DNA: TGTGCCAGCAGTATCCTCAGGGGTACCTCCTACGAGCAGTACTTC; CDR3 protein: CASSILRGTSYEQYF
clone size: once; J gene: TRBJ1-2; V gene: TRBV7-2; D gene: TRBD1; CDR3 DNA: TGTGCCAGCAGCCCTAGACAGGGAACGGGCTACACCTTC; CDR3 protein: CASSPRQGTGYTF
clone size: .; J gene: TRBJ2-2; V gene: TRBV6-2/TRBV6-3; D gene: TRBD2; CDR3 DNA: TGTGCCAGCAGTAACGGGGCGGGAGCGATCGGGGAGCTGTTTTTT; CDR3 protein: CASSNGAGAIGELFF
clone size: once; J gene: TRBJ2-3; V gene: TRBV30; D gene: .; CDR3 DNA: TGTGCCTGGAAGCGGACTGGGGATACGCAGTATTTT; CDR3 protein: CAWKRTGDTQYF
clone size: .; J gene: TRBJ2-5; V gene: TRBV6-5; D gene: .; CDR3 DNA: TGTGCCAGCAGGAGGGATATGTCGGAGACCCAGTACTTC; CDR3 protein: CASRRDMSETQYF
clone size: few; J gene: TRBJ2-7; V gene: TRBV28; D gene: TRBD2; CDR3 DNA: TGTGCCAGCAGCCGAGGGCTAGCGGGGGGGCCTGGTAACGAGCAGTACTTC; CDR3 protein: CASSRGLAGGPGNEQYF
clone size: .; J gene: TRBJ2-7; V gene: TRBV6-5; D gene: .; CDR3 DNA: TGTGCCAGTTCCCTAGGACTGTCCTACGAGCAGTACTTC; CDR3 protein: CASSLGLSYEQYF
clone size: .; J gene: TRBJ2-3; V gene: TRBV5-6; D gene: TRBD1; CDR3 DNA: TGTGCCAGCAGCTGGACAGGGGGCGCGAATACGCAGTATTTT; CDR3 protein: CASSWTGGANTQYF
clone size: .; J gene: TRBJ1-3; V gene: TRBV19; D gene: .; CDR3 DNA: TGTGCCAGTCAGTCGCAGATCACAAGAAACACCATATATTTT; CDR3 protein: CASQSQITRNTIYF
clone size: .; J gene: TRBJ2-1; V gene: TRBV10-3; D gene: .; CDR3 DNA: TGTGCCATCAGTCCGGCCCCCGGGTCCTACAATGAGCAGTTCTTC; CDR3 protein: CAISPAPGSYNEQFF
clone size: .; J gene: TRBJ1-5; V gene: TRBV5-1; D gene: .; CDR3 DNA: TGCGCCAGCAGCTTGGCAGGTTTTGGCCAGCCCCAGCATTTT; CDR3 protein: CASSLAGFGQPQHF
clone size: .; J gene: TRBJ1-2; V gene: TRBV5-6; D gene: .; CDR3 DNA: TGTGCCAGCAGGGAACAGGTCCCTGGGGGCTACACCTTC; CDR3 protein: CASREQVPGGYTF
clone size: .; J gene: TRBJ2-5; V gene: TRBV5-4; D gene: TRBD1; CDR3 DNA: TGTGCCTCCTATCGACAGGGCATGGAGGAGACCCAGTACTTC; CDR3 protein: CASYRQGMEETQYF
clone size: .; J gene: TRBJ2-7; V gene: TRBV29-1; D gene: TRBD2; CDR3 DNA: TGCAGCGGATCACTAGCGGGAGCGAAGCAGTACTTC; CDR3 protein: CSGSLAGAKQYF
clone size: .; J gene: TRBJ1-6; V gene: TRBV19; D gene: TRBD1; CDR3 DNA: TGTGCCAGTTCCGGGACAGTCAATTCACCCCTCCACTTT; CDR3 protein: CASSGTVNSPLHF
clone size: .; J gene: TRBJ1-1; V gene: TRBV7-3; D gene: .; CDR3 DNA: TGTGCCAGCACCCTAGGCGACAGGACGAACACTGAAGCTTTCTTT; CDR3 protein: CASTLGDRTNTEAFF
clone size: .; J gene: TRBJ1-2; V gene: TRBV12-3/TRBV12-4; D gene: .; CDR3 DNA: TGTGCCAGTTTCTCAGGGGTGAAGGGCTACACCTTC; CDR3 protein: CASFSGVKGYTF